Shown below are 17 T cell receptor beta chains from a single sample sequenced in a study of Ad26.COV2.S vaccination and SARS-CoV-2 variants. Noted treatment: 15 to 20 received Ad26.COV2.S at low or high dose, single or two shots; roughly five received placebo; per-sample allocation not given. Vaccine and placebo recipients were sampled on day 63 after the first injection. Data came from immunoSEQ multiplex PCR; TCRdb stores just in-frame clones and leaves some out. The table has about 350,000 clones, 65% to 90% seen once; the top ten hold about 10%. Sample: peripheral blood, taken in a trial of Ad26.COV2.S vaccine versus placebo. The receptors were sampled from a person aged 18-60 years who received the Ad26.COV2.S COVID-19 vaccine or a placebo.

The chain has TRBV2 and TRBJ2-6; TRBD1 aligns across 9 bases. J lost 2 bases, V lost 3 bases, and 11 bases had no gene match. In germline, CDR1 is SNHLY, CDR2 FYNNEI. This CDR3 is built from 19 residues. CDR3 nucleotide sequence: TGTGCCAGCAGTGACCCTCCGGGACAGGGAGCGGCTGGGGCCAACGTCCTGACTTTC. This translates into CASSDPPGQGAAGANVLTF.

V gene TRBV9 combines with J gene TRBJ1-5, with no clear D. Germline CDR1 SGDLS, CDR2 YYNGEE. The CDR3 length is 13 residues. Trimming took 0 bases from V and 9 from J, leaving 10 bases between them. The CDR3 protein is CASSVGFQWPQHF. The CDR3 nucleotides are TGTGCCAGCAGCGTAGGTTTCCAATGGCCCCAGCATTTT. The entire variable domain, with the rest obtained from reference TRBV9 and TRBJ1-5, is as follows: DSGVTQTPKHLITATGQRVTLRCSPRSGDLSVYWYQQSLDQGLQFLIQYYNGEERAKGNILERFSAQQFPDLHSELNLSSLELGDSALYFCASSVGFQWPQHFGDGTRLSIL.

On this clone itself: A much larger clone lies one base from this, so it may be a read error. The chain carries TRBV25-1 and TRBJ2-7; 7 bases are a match to TRBD1. There are 12 residues in the CDR3. Germline loops: CDR1 MGHDK, CDR2 SYGVNS. Trimming at V came to 2 bases and at J to 5 bases, leaving 0 bases not matched to a gene. CDR3 sequence reads: CASSEDRDEQYF. The CDR3 DNA follows: TGTGCCAGCAGTGAAGACAGGGACGAGCAGTACTTC.

This clone appeared a single time. The chain carries TRBV6-5 and TRBJ2-1; D gene uncertain. The CDR3 spans 16 residues. The germline V gene encodes CDR1 MNHEY and CDR2 SVGAGI. V was clipped by 0 bases and J by 2 bases, with 11 bases between them. The CDR3 bases are TGTGCCAGCAGTTACTCGATGGAACCGACCTACAATGAGCAGTTCTTC. It specifies CASSYSMEPTYNEQFF.

The chain has TRBV18 and TRBJ1-6; 8 nucleotides match TRBD1. The V gene's germline CDR1 is KGHSH and CDR2 LQKENI. The CDR3 is 16 residues long. V trimming: 2 bases; J trimming: 8 bases; junction bases outside the gene matches: 8. Here the CDR3 reads CASSPAPQGADSPLHF. In DNA, the CDR3 is TGTGCCAGCTCACCAGCACCCCAGGGGGCCGATTCACCCCTCCACTTT.

Only one count was recorded for this clone. This chain links TRBV14 with TRBJ2-7; D is unresolved. CDR1 and CDR2 (germline): SGHDN, FVKESK. This CDR3 spans 12 amino acids. The V end lost 1 base, the J end lost 5 bases, and 6 bases lay between the germline ends. In nucleotides, the CDR3 is TGTGCCAGCAGCCAAGTATCGGACGAGCAGTACTTC. Amino acids: CASSQVSDEQYF.

The rearrangement links TRBV10-3 to TRBJ2-3, with 10 bases that match TRBD2. The CDR3 totals 15 residues. V gave up 6 bases and J gave up 2 bases; unmatched junction bases: 5. The germline V gene has CDR1 ENHRY and CDR2 SYGVKD. The CDR3: CAISLAGGHTDTQYF. In DNA form, the CDR3 reads TGTGCCATCAGCTTAGCGGGGGGTCACACAGATACGCAGTATTTT.

The genes are TRBV7-9 and TRBJ1-1; D is undetermined. V lost 4 bases and J lost 0, with 9 bases in between. The CDR3 covers 14 residues. In germline, CDR1 is SEHNR, CDR2 FQNEAQ (reference sequence). CDR3 amino acids: CASSYSTVNTEAFF. The DNA of the CDR3 is TGTGCCAGCAGCTATTCGACGGTGAACACTGAAGCTTTCTTT.

The V and J genes are TRBV7-2 and TRBJ1-1; D may be TRBD1 (5 bases). V was shortened by 2 bases and J by 1 base, with 11 bases between the two germline ends. The CDR3 totals 15 residues. Germline CDR1 is SGHTA and CDR2 is FQGNSA. CDR3 protein: CASSLIQGSNTEAFF. CDR3 bases: TGTGCCAGCAGCTTAATTCAGGGCTCGAACACTGAAGCTTTCTTT.

This clone was seen a few times. The chain has TRBV27 and TRBJ2-2; TRBD2 agrees at 12 bases. Losses at the gene ends were 7 bases for V and 5 bases for J; bases not matched to a gene: 11. The CDR3 is made up of 17 amino acids. Per germline, CDR1 MNHEY and CDR2 SMNVEV (reference sequence). The CDR3 DNA reads as TGTGCCAGCACGGGTCACGGACTAGCGGGACAAACCGGGGAGCTGTTTTTT. Protein sequence: CASTGHGLAGQTGELFF.

The chain is built from TRBV27 and TRBJ1-5; 9 bases align to TRBD1. Trimming removed 4 bases from V and 8 bases from J; junction bases left unmatched: 6. There are 14 residues in the CDR3. From germline, CDR1 is MNHEY and CDR2 SMNVEV (reference sequence). In DNA form, the CDR3 reads TGTGCCAGCAGTTCGACAGGGGGATATGAGCCCCAGCATTTT. Encoded protein: CASSSTGGYEPQHF.

The genes are TRBV27 and TRBJ1-5; possible D gene TRBD1, 5 bases. CDR1 is MNHEY and CDR2 is SMNVEV in the germline V gene (reference sequence). Trimming cost V 5 bases and J 7 bases, with 18 bases left between them. The CDR3 runs 15 residues. This CDR3 is CASSPRPPGRQPQHF. CDR3 in DNA: TGTGCCAGCAGTCCCCGCCCCCCAGGGCGACAGCCCCAGCATTTT.

J is TRBJ1-2 and V is TRBV3-1 (or the pseudogene TRBV3-2); D is uncertain. Germline lookup yields CDR1 LGHDT and CDR2 YNNKEL (reference sequence). The CDR3 spans 14 residues. Trimming cost V 0 bases and J 8 bases, with 13 bases left between them. CDR3 sequence (DNA): TGTGCCAGCAGCCAAGAGGAATTCCGGGGAGGCTACACCTTC. Protein sequence: CASSQEEFRGGYTF.

The chain carries TRBV19 and TRBJ1-2; TRBD1 agrees at 7 bases. The junction had 13 bases not matched to a gene; V was cut back by 10 bases and J by 8 bases. The germline gives CDR1 LNHDA, CDR2 SQIVND (reference sequence). The CDR3 extends over 13 amino acids. CDR3 DNA: TGTGCCACCTCTCGACCGGGACAGATGGGCTACACCTTC. This codes for CATSRPGQMGYTF.

V usage is TRBV7-2 and J usage is TRBJ2-1; D is tentatively TRBD1 or TRBD2 (5 bases each). Germline V gene data show CDR1 as SGHTA and CDR2 as FQGNSA. V was pared by 5 bases and J by 5 bases, with 13 bases between. The CDR3 is 14 amino acids. Here the CDR3 DNA reads TGTGCCAGCAGCAAAAGGGACCGTAACAATGAGCAGTTCTTC. It is translated as CASSKRDRNNEQFF.

V is TRBV28 and J is TRBJ1-1; D ambiguous. Trimming pared 7 bases from V and 4 bases from J, leaving 16 bases between. This CDR3 comprises 14 residues. In germline, CDR1 is MDHEN, CDR2 SYDVKM. The CDR3 nucleotides read TGTGCCAGCACCCGAGGTGGACTCGGCACTGAAGCTTTCTTT. Protein product: CASTRGGLGTEAFF.

This rearrangement joins TRBV11-3 to TRBJ1-1; the D gene is possibly TRBD1 (5 bases). The germline CDR1 and CDR2 sequences are SGHNT and YENEEA. V was trimmed by 2 bases and J by 5 bases, leaving 12 bases between them. The CDR3 length is 14 residues. CDR3: CASSLPGRGTEAFF. The DNA for the CDR3 is TGTGCCAGCAGCTTACCAGGACGGGGGACTGAAGCTTTCTTT.